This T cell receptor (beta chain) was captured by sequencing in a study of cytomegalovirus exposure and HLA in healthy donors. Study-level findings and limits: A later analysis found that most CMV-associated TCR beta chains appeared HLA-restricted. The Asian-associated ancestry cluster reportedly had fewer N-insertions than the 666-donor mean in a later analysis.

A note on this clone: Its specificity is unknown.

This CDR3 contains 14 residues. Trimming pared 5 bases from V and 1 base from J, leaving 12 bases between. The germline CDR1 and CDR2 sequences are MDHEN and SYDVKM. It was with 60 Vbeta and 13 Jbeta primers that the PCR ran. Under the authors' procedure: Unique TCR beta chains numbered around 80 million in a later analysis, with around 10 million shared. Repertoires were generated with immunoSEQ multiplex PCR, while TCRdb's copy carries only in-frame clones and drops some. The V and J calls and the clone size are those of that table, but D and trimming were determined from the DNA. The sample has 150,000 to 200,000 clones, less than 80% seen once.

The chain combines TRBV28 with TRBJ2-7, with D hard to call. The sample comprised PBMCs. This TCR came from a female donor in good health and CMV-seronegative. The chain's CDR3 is CASSPQNPSYEQYF. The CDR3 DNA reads TGTGCCAGCAGTCCACAGAATCCGTCCTACGAGCAGTACTTC.